The sequence of this T cell receptor beta chain was determined in a study of blood T cell repertoires in COVID-19. Study background: COVID-19 samples, acute and convalescent, were from the United States, Italy and Spain. PBMCs, B-cell-depleted T cells, or T cells were the source of the cDNA or gDNA that made up the material.

Authors' analysis steps: Amplification of reference gene primers provided the estimated nucleated cell counts. Generated by immunoSEQ multiplex PCR, the TCRdb table keeps only in-frame clones and is missing some. For V, J and clone size, that table is used; D and trimming come from the DNA. The sample has about 250,000 clones; around 88% are singletons. The germline V and J ends were trimmed by 9 bases and 2 bases, with 18 bases remaining between them. The CDR3 runs 15 residues. Germline lookup yields CDR1 MNHEY and CDR2 SMNVEV (reference sequence). The specimen was peripheral blood. The chain has TRBV27 and TRBJ2-3; a possible D gene is TRBD2 (5 bases). The receptor was derived from an elderly man with acute or convalescent COVID-19. The CDR3 spells CASREGRRATDTQYF. For the CDR3, the DNA is TGTGCCAGTCGTGAGGGTCGGCGGGCCACAGATACGCAGTATTTT.